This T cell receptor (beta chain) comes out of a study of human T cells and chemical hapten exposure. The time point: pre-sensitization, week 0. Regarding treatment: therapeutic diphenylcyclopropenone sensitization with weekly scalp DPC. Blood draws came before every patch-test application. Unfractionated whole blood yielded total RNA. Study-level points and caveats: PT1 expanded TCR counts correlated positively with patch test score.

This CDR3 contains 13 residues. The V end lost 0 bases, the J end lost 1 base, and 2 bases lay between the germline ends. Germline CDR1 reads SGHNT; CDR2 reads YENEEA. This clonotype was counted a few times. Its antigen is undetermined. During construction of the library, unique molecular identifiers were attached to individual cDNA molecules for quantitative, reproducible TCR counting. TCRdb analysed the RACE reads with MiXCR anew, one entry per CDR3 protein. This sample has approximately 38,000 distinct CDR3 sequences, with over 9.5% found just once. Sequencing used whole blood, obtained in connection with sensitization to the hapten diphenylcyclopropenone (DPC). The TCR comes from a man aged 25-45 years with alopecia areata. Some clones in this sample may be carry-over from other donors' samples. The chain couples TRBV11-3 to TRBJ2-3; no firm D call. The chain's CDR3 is CASSLEGTDTQYF. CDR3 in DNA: TGTGCCAGCAGCTTAGAGGGCACAGATACGCAGTATTTT. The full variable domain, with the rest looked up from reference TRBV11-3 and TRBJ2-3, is EAGVVQSPRYKIIEKKQPVAFWCNPISGHNTLYWYLQNLGQGPELLIRYENEEAVDDSQLPKDRFSAERLKGVDSTLKIQPAELGDSAVYLCASSLEGTDTQYFGPGTRLTVL.